The present entry profiles one T cell receptor (beta chain) with its context. Its antigen is not known. The data were obtained in a study of cytomegalovirus exposure and HLA in healthy donors. Study-wide points: 87-base-pair reads could not separate some V segments, including TRBV6-2 and TRBV6-3.

The CDR3 length is 13 residues. The V gene's germline CDR1 is MDHEN and CDR2 SYDVKM. Trimming took 6 bases from V and 5 from J, leaving 11 bases between them. The PCR contained 60 Vbeta and 13 Jbeta primers. Some clones are missing from TCRdb's copy, which holds only in-frame ones; the method was immunoSEQ multiplex PCR. The sample includes about 98,000 clones, 65% to 80% of them seen just once. The source material was PBMCs. This chain links TRBV28 with TRBJ2-4, with D possibly TRBD1 on 5 matching bases. The sequence came from a man between 60 and 70 years old in good health and CMV-seropositive. The CDR3 DNA follows: TGTGCCAGCAGATGGCAGGGCGAAAACATTCAGTACTTC. Translating gives CASRWQGENIQYF.